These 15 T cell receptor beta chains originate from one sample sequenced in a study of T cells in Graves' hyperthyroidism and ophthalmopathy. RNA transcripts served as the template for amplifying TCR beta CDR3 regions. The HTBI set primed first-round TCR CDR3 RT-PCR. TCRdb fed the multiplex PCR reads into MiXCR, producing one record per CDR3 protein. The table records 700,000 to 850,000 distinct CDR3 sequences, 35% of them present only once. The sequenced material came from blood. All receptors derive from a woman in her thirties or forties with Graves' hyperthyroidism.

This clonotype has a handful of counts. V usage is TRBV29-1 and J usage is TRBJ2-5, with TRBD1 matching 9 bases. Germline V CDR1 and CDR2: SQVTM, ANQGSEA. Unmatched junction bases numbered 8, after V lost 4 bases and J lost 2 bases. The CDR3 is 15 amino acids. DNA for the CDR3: TGCAGCGTTGGAAGGACAGGGGATTCTCAAGAGACCCAGTACTTC. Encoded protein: CSVGRTGDSQETQYF.

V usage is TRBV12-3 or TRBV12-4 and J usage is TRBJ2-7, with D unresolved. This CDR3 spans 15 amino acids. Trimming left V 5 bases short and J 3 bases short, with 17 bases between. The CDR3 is CASSPLGRAYYEQYF. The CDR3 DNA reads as TGTGCCAGCAGTCCTCTGGGTAGGGCCTACTACGAGCAGTACTTC.

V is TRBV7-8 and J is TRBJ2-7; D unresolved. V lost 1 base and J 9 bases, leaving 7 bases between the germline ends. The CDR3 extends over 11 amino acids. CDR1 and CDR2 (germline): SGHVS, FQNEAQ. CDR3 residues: CASSLEGRQYF. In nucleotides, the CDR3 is TGTGCCAGCAGCTTAGAGGGCAGGCAGTACTTC. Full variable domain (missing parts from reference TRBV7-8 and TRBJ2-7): GAGVSQSPRYKVAKRGQDVALRCDPISGHVSLFWYQQALGQGPEFLTYFQNEAQLDKSGLPSDRFFAERPEGSVSTLKIQRTQQEDSAVYLCASSLEGRQYFGPGTRLTVT.

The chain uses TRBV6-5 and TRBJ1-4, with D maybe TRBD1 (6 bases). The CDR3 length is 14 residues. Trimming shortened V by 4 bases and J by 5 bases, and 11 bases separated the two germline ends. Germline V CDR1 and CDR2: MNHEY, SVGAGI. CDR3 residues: CASSLSGDNEKLFF. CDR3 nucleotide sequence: TGTGCCAGCAGTTTATCAGGGGACAATGAAAAACTGTTTTTT.

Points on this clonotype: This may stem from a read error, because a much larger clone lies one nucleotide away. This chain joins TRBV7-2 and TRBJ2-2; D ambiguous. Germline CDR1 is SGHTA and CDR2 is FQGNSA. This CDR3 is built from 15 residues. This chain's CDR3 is CANSFWAVESGELFF. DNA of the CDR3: TGTGCCAACAGCTTCTGGGCAGTAGAATCCGGGGAGCTGTTTTTT.

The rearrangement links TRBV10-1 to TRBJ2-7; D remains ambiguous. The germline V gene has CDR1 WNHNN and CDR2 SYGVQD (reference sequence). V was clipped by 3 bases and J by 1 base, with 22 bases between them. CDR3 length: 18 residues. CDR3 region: CASSEHTSGSRLSYEQYF. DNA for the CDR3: TGCGCCAGCAGTGAACATACATCGGGTAGTCGACTTTCCTACGAGCAGTACTTC.

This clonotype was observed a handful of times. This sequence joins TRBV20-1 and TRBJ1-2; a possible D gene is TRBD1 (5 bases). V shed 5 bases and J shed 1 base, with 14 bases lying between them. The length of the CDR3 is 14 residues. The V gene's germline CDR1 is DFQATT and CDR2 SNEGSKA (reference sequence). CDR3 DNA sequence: TGCAGTGCTTCCCCTAGGGGACTTAACTATGGCTACACCTTC. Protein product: CSASPRGLNYGYTF.

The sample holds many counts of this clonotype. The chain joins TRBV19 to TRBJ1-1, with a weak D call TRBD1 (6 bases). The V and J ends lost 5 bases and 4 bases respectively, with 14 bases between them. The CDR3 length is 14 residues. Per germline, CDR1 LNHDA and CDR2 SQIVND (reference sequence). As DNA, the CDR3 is TGTGCCAGTAGTTCAGACAGGTGGACCACTGAAGCTTTCTTT. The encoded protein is CASSSDRWTTEAFF.

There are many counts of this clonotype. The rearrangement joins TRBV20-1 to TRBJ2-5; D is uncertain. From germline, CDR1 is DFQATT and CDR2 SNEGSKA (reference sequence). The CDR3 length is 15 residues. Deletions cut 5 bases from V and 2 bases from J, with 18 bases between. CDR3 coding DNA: TGCAGTGCTGCCGGCAGCGTAAATGAGCAAGAGACCCAGTACTTC. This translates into CSAAGSVNEQETQYF.

The CDR3 here is CASSPPFGEQPQHF. In DNA form, the CDR3 reads TGTGCCAGCAGCCCTCCCTTTGGGGAGCAGCCCCAGCATTTT. This chain uses TRBV7-2 with TRBJ1-5; D unresolved. Germline-derived CDR1 and CDR2 are SGHTA and FQGNSA. V was pared by 5 bases and J by 7 bases, with 15 bases between. The CDR3 has 14 amino acids.

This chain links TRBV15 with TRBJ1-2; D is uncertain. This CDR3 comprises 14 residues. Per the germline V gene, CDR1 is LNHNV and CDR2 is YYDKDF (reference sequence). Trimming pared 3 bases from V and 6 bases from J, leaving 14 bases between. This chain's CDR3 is CATSRAVGSNGYTF. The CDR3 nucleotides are TGTGCCACCAGCAGGGCGGTGGGATCCAATGGCTACACCTTC.

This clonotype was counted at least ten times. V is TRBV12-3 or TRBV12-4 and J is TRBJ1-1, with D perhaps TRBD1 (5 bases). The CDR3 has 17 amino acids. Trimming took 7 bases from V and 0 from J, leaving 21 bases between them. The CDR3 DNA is TGTGCCAGCACCTACCGACAGCGGTTGTCACTGAACACTGAAGCTTTCTTT. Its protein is CASTYRQRLSLNTEAFF.

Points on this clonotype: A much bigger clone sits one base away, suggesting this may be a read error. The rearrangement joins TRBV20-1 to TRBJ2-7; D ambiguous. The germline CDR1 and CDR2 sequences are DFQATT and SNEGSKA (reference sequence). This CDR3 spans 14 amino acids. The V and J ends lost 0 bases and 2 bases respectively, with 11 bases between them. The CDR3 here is CSAREALNTYEQYF. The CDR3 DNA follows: TGCAGTGCTAGAGAGGCACTAAACACCTACGAGCAGTACTTC.

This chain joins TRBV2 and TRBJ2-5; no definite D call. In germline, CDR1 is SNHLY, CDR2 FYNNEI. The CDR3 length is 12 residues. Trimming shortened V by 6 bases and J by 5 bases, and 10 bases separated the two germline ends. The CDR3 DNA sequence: TGTGCCAGCAGGGTGGATTCGGAGACCCAGTACTTC. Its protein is CASRVDSETQYF.

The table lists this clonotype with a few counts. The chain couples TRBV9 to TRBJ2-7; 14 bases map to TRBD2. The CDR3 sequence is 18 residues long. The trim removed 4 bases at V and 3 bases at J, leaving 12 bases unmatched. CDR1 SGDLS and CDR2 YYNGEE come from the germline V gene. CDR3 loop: CASSQSHVGTSGSYEQYF. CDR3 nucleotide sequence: TGTGCCAGCAGCCAGTCGCACGTCGGGACTAGCGGGAGCTACGAGCAGTACTTC.